The clone carrying this TCR beta chain was counted ten times or more. Its matching antigen is unknown. This specimen belongs to a study of blood T cells in healthy people across ages. Whole-study findings and limits: No one knew whether donors had CMV, which possibly confounded expanded clonotype changes.

The use of a sample-barcoded 5' primer and a J-beta primer mix characterized a second PCR of roughly 7 to 11 cycles. Each of the cDNA molecules was tagged by a template-switch adaptor with 12 random nucleotides. TCRdb processed the 5' RACE reads anew with MiXCR; each CDR3 protein has one entry. Here the sample spans 1.5 million to 2 million distinct CDR3 sequences, about 35% being singletons. Germline CDR1 is MNHEY and CDR2 is SVGAGI. With 0 bases removed from V and 10 bases from J, the gap between germline ends came to 16 bases. The CDR3 runs to 15 residues. The chain combines TRBV6-5 with TRBJ2-1, with D possibly being TRBD1 (6 bases). Specimen: blood. The clonotype originates from a woman under 40 in good health. CDR3 region: CASSYSGQGSSEQFF. CDR3 nucleotides: TGTGCCAGCAGTTACTCGGGGCAGGGGAGTTCCGAGCAGTTCTTC.